This T cell receptor beta chain was obtained from a study of tumor-infiltrating lymphocytes in oesophageal squamous cell carcinoma. One entry per CDR3 protein, called by TCRdb with MiXCR from the PCR reads. The repertoire holds roughly 17,000 distinct CDR3 sequences, with 40% to 55% as singletons. From germline, CDR1 is SGHVS and CDR2 FNYEAQ. The CDR3 runs 15 residues. V and J are TRBV7-6 and TRBJ2-4, with D perhaps matching TRBD2 (5 bases). The last part of the DNA fits TRBJ2-1 better; the J call may be wrong. Material for sequencing was normal esophageal tissue next to the tumor. The TCR originated in a female donor with esophageal squamous cell carcinoma. CDR3: CATSAREGSYNEQFF. The CDR3 region has the DNA TGTGCCACCTCAGCGAGAGAGGGCTCCTACAATGAGCAGTTCTTC.